The text below deals with one TCR beta chain. The target antigen is unknown. The data belong to a study of shared clonotypes between healthy human individuals. The naive CD8 population came from CD45RO-negative cells selected for CCR7, without terminally differentiated effector memory CD45RA+ cells. Under the authors' procedure: ImmunoSEQ supplied junction-only sequences lacking quality scores, so filtering was different. TCRdb's copy holds only in-frame clones and misses some; the assay was immunoSEQ multiplex PCR. That table gives V, J and clone size, and the DNA gave D and trimming. This sample carries about 870,000 clones, 80% to 95% of them seen once, and the ten largest clones take 24%. Germline V gene lookup returns CDR1 SNHLY and CDR2 FYNNEI. V gave up 1 base and J gave up 2 bases; unmatched junction bases: 4. This CDR3 spans 16 amino acids. Study findings and constraints: Around 4.9% of naive CD4 clonotypes were shared across several donors.

The chain joins TRBV2 to TRBJ2-3; the match to TRBD2 covers 9 bases. The source is a man aged 25 to 45 in good health. Sequenced material: naive CD8+ T cells sorted from blood. CDR3 DNA sequence: TGTGCCAGCAGTGAAGTGGTAGCGGGAGTCACAGATACGCAGTATTTT. The encoded protein is CASSEVVAGVTDTQYF.